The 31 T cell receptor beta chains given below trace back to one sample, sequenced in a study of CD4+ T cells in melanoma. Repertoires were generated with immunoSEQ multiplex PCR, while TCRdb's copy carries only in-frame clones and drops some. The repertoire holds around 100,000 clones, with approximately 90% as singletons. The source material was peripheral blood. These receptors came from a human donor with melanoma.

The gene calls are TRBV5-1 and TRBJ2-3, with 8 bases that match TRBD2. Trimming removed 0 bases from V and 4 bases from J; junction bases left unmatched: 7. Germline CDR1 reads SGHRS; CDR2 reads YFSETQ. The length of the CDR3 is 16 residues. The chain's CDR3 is CASSLVSGRGPDTQYF. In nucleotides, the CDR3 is TGCGCCAGCAGCTTGGTAAGCGGGAGAGGCCCAGATACGCAGTATTTT.

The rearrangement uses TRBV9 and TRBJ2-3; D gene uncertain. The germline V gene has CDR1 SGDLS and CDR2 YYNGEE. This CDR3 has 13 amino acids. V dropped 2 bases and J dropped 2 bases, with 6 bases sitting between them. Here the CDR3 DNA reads TGTGCCAGCAGCGTGGCCAACACAGATACGCAGTATTTT. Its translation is CASSVANTDTQYF.

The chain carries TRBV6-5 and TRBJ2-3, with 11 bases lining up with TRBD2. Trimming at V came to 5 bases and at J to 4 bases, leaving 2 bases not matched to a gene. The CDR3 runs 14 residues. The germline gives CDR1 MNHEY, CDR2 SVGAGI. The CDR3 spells CASSTSGGADTQYF. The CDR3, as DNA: TGTGCCAGCAGTACTAGCGGGGGAGCAGATACGCAGTATTTT.

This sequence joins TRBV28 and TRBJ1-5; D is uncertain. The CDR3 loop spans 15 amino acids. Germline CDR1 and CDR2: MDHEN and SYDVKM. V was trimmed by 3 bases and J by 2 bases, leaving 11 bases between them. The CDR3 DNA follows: TGTGCCAGCAGTTTCTCGACACTGCGCAATCAGCCCCAGCATTTT. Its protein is CASSFSTLRNQPQHF.

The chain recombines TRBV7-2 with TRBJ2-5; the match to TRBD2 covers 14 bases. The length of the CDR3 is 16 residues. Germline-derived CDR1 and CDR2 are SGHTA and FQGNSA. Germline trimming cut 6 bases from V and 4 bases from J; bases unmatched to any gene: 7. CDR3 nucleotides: TGTGCCAGCAGTTTTCAGACTAGCGGGGGGGGAGAGACCCAGTACTTC. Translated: CASSFQTSGGGETQYF.

The CDR3 protein is CASSSSGQTNTGELFF. The CDR3 coding sequence is TGTGCCAGCAGCTCATCAGGCCAGACGAACACCGGGGAGCTGTTTTTT. This sequence joins TRBV7-8 and TRBJ2-2, with D uncertain. In germline, CDR1 is SGHVS, CDR2 FQNEAQ. Trimming cost V 4 bases and J 0 bases, with 12 bases left between them. This CDR3 is built from 16 residues.

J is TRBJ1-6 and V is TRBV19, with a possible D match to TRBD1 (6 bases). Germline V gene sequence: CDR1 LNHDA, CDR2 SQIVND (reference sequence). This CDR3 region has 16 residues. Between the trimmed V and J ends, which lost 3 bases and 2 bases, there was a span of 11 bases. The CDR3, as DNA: TGTGCCAGTAGTATGGCAGGGGATACCTATAATTCACCCCTCCACTTT. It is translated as CASSMAGDTYNSPLHF. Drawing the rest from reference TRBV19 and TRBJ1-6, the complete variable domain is DGGITQSPKYLFRKEGQNVTLSCEQNLNHDAMYWYRQDPGQGLRLIYYSQIVNDFQKGDIAEGYSVSREKKESFPLTVTSAQKNPTAFYLCASSMAGDTYNSPLHFGNGTRLTVT.

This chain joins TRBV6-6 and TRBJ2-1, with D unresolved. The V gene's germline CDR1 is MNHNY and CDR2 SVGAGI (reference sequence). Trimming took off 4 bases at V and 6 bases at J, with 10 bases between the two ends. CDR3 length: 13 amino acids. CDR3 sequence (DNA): TGTGCCAGCAGTTCTCCAGGATTCAATGAGCAGTTCTTC. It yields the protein CASSSPGFNEQFF.

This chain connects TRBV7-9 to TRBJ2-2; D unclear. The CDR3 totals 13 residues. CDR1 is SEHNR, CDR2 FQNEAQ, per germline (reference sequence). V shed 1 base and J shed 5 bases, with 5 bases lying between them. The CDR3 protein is CASSLVLTGELFF. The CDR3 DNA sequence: TGTGCCAGCAGCTTAGTGTTGACCGGGGAGCTGTTTTTT.

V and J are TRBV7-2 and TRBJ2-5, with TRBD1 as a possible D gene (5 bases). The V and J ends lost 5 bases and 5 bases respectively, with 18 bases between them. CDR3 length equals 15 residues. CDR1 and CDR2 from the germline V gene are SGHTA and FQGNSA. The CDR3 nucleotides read TGTGCCAGCAGCCTCGGACAACCCCCTGGGGAGACCCAGTACTTC. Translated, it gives CASSLGQPPGETQYF.

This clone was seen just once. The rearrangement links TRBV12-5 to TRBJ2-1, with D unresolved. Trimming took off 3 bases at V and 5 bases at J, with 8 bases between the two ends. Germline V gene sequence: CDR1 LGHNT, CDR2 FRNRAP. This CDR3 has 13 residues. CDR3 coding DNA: TGTGCTAGTGGTTTACGCACAGACAATGAGCAGTTCTTC. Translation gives CASGLRTDNEQFF. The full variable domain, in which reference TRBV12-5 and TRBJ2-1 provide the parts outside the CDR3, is DARVTQTPRHKVTEMGQEVTMRCQPILGHNTVFWYRQTMMQGLELLAYFRNRAPLDDSGMPKDRFSAEMPDATLATLKIQPSEPRDSAVYFCASGLRTDNEQFFGPGTRLTVL.

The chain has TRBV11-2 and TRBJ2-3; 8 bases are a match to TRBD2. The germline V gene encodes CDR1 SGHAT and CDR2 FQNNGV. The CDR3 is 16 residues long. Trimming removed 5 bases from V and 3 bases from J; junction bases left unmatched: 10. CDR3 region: CASSQYTGGPTDTQYF. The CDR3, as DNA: TGTGCCAGCAGCCAGTACACGGGGGGGCCAACAGATACGCAGTATTTT. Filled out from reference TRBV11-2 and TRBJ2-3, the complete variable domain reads EAGVAQSPRYKIIEKRQSVAFWCNPISGHATLYWYQQILGQGPKLLIQFQNNGVVDDSQLPKDRFSAERLKGVDSTLKIQPAKLEDSAVYLCASSQYTGGPTDTQYFGPGTRLTVL.

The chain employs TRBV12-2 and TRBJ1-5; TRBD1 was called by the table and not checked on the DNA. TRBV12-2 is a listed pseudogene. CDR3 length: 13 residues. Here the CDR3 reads CASRLGQNQPQHF. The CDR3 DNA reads TGTGCAAGTCGCTTAGGACAGAATCAGCCCCAGCATTTT.

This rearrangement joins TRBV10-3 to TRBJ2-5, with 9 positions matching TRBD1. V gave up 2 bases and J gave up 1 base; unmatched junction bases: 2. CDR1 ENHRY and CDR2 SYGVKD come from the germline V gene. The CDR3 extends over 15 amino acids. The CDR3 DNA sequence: TGTGCCATCAGTGAGGACAGGGGGATCCAAGAGACCCAGTACTTC. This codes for CAISEDRGIQETQYF.

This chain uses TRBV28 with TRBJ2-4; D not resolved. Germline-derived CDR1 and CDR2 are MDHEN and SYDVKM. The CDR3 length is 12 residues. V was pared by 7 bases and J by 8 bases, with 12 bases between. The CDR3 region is CASKTDPDIQYF. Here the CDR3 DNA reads TGTGCCAGCAAAACGGACCCGGACATTCAGTACTTC.

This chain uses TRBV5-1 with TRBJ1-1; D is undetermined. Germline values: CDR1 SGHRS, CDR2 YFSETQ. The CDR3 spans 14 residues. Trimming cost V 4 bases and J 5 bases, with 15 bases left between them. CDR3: CASSLEGPGTEAFF. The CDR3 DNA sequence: TGCGCCAGCAGCCTGGAGGGTCCGGGGACTGAAGCTTTCTTT. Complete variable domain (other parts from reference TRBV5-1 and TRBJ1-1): KAGVTQTPRYLIKTRGQQVTLSCSPISGHRSVSWYQQTPGQGLQFLFEYFSETQRNKGNFPGRFSGRQFSNSRSEMNVSTLELGDSALYLCASSLEGPGTEAFFGQGTRLTVV.

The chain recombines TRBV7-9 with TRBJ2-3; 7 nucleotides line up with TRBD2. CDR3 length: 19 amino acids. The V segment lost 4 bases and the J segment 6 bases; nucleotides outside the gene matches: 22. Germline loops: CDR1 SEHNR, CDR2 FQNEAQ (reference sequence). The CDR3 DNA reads TGTGCCAGCAGCTCACTAATACAAAACTTCGGGGGAGGGCCGGATACGCAGTATTTT. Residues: CASSSLIQNFGGGPDTQYF.

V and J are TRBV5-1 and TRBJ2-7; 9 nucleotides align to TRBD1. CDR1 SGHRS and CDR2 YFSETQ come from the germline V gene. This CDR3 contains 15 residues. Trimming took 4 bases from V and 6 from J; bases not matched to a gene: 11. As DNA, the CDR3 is TGCGCCAGCAGCACCATACCGGGACAGGGCACCGAGCAGTACTTC. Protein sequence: CASSTIPGQGTEQYF. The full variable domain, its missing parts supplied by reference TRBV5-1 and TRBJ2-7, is KAGVTQTPRYLIKTRGQQVTLSCSPISGHRSVSWYQQTPGQGLQFLFEYFSETQRNKGNFPGRFSGRQFSNSRSEMNVSTLELGDSALYLCASSTIPGQGTEQYFGPGTRLTVT.

The CDR3 is CASSVDRGGFDEQFF. The CDR3 DNA sequence: TGTGCCAGCAGTGTAGACAGGGGGGGATTCGATGAGCAGTTCTTC. This sequence joins TRBV2 and TRBJ2-1; the match to TRBD1 covers 9 bases. Germline CDR1 reads SNHLY; CDR2 reads FYNNEI. This CDR3 is 15 amino acids long. V gave up 4 bases and J gave up 8 bases; unmatched junction bases: 9.

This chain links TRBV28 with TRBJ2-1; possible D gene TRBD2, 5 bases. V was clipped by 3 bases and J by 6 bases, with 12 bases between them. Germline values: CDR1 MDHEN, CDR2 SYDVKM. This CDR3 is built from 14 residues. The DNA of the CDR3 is TGTGCCAGCAGTTTGGGAGTAGCTATCAATGAGCAGTTCTTC. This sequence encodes CASSLGVAINEQFF.

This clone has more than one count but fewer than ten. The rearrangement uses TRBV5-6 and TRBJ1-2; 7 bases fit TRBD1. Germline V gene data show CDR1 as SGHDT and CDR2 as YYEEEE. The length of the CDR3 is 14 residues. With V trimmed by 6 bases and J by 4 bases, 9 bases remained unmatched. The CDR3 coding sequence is TGTGCCAGCACGGCGAGGGGGCGGATCTATGGCTACACCTTC. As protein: CASTARGRIYGYTF.

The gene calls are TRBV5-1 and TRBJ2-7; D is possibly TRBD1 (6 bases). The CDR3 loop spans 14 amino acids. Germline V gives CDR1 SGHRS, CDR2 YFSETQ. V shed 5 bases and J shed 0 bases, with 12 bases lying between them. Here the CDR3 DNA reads TGCGCCAGCAGTTCAACGACAGGCTCCTACGAGCAGTACTTC. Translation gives CASSSTTGSYEQYF.

CDR3 region: CASSSPDRGNQPQHF. CDR3 in DNA: TGTGCCAGCAGCTCCCCGGACAGGGGCAATCAGCCCCAGCATTTT. This chain links TRBV7-2 with TRBJ1-5; 8 bases match TRBD1. The CDR3 covers 15 residues. Germline lookup yields CDR1 SGHTA and CDR2 FQGNSA. J was trimmed by 2 bases and V by 4 bases; bases with no gene match: 4.

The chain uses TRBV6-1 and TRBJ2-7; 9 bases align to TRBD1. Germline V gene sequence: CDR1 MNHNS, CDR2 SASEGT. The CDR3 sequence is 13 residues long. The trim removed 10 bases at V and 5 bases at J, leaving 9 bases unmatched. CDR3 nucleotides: TGTGCCACTACCGGGACAGGGCTCAACGAGCAGTACTTC. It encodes CATTGTGLNEQYF.

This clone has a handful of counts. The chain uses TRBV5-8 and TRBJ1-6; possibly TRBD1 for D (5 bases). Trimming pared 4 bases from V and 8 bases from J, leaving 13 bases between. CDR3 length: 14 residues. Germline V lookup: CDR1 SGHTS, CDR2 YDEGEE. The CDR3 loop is CASSHRDGYSPLHF. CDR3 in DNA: TGTGCCAGCAGCCACCGGGACGGATATTCACCCCTCCACTTT. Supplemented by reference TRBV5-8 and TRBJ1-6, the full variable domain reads EAGVTQSPTHLIKTRGQQATLRCSPISGHTSVYWYQQALGLGLQFLLWYDEGEERNRGNFPPRFSGRQFPNYSSELNVNALELEDSALYLCASSHRDGYSPLHFGNGTRLTVT.

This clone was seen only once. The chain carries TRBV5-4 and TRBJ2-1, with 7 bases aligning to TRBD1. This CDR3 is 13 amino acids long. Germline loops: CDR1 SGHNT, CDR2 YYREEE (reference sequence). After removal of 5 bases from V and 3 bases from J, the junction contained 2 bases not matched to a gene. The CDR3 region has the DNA TGTGCCAGCAGATGGGACAGCTACAATGAGCAGTTCTTC. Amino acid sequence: CASRWDSYNEQFF.

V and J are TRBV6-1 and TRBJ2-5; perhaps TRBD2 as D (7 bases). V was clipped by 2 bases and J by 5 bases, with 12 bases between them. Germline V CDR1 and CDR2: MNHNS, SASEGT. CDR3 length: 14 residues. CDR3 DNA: TGTGCCAGCAGTGAATCGGGGGGCCGTGAGACCCAGTACTTC. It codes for CASSESGGRETQYF.

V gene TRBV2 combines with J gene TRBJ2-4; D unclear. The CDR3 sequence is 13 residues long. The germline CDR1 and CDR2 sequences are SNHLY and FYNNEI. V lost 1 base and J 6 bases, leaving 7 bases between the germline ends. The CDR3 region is CASSEGGLNIQYF. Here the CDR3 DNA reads TGTGCCAGCAGTGAAGGTGGGCTAAACATTCAGTACTTC.

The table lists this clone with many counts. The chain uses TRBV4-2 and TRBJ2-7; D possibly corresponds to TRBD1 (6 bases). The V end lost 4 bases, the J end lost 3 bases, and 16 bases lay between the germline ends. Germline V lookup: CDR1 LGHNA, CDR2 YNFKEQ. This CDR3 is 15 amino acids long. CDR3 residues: CASSPRPGVGYEQYF. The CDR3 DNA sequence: TGTGCCAGCAGCCCGAGACCAGGGGTGGGCTACGAGCAGTACTTC.

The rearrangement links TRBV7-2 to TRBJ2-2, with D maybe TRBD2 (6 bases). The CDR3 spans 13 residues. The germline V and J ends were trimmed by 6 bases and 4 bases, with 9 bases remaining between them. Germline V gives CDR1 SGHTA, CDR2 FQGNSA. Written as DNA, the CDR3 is TGTGCCAGCAGGGGACTTTTCACCGGGGAGCTGTTTTTT. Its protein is CASRGLFTGELFF.

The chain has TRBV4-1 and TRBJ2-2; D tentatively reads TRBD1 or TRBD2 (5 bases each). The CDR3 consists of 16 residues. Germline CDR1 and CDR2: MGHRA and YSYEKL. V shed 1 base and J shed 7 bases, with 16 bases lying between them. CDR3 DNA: TGCGCCAGCAGCCAAGTCGCCGGGACGGCGAACGGGGAGCTGTTTTTT. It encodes CASSQVAGTANGELFF.